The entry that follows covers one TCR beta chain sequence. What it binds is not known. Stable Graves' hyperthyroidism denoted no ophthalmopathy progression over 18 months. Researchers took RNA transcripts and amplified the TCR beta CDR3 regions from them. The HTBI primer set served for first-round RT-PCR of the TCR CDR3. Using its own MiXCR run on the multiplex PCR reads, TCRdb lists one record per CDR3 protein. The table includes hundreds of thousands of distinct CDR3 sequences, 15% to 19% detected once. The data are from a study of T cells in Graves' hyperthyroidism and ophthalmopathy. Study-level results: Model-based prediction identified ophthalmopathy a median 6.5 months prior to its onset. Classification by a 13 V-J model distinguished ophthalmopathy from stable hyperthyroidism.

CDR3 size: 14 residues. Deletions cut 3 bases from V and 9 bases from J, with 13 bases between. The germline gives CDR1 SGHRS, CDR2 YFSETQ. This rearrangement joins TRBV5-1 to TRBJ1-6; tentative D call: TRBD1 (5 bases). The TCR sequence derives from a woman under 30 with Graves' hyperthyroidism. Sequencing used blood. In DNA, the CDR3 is TGCGCCAGCAGCTACGGGGCACCGTCTTCACCCCTCCACTTT. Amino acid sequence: CASSYGAPSSPLHF.